The rows below give T cell receptor beta chains drawn from one sample of a study of technical replicates of blood from several donors. The table came from immunoSEQ multiplex PCR; TCRdb's copy has only in-frame clones and leaves some out. Altogether about 72,000 clones are present, roughly 95% being singletons, with the ten largest covering approximately 0.24%. Sequencing was performed on T cells isolated from PBMCs. Receptors originate from a human donor in good health. Each CDR3 is given with its conserved first and last residue. D genes are given only for firm matches. Expanded clones get a size class; other rows say once, few or many, or leave the size out.

j_call	d_call	clone_size	v_call	cdr3_nt	cdr3_aa
TRBJ1-1	NA	NA	TRBV4-1	TGCGCCAGCAGCCAACCGGGATATAGGGACACTGAAGCTTTCTTT	CASSQPGYRDTEAFF
TRBJ2-6	TRBD1	NA	TRBV5-1	TGCGCCAGCAGCTCCCAGGGGGCTGGGGCCAACGTCCTGACTTTC	CASSSQGAGANVLTF
TRBJ2-7	TRBD1	NA	TRBV7-9	TGTGCCAGCAGCTGGGGACAGGGGAGCGAGCAGTACTTC	CASSWGQGSEQYF
TRBJ1-2	NA	NA	TRBV5-4	TGTGCCAGCAGCTTCAGGGCAGGGCCAAACTATGGCTACACCTTC	CASSFRAGPNYGYTF
TRBJ1-4	NA	NA	TRBV29-1	TGCAGCGTTGGCAGACTACAGGGCCGGAGGAGAGGTAATGAAAAACTGTTTTTT	CSVGRLQGRRRGNEKLFF
TRBJ2-2	TRBD1	NA	TRBV27	TGTGCCAGCAGAAAGACAGGGGGTCGCACCGGGGAGCTGTTTTTT	CASRKTGGRTGELFF
TRBJ2-5	NA	NA	TRBV7-8	TGTGCCAGCAGCCCGAATACGGGTCGAGAGACCCAGTACTTC	CASSPNTGRETQYF
TRBJ2-7	NA	NA	TRBV18	TGTGCCAGCTCACCCTGGCGGGGTTTCGACGAGCAGTACTTC	CASSPWRGFDEQYF
TRBJ2-7	TRBD2	NA	TRBV6-9	TGTGTAGCGGGGAGCTCCTACGAGCAGTACTTC	CVAGSSYEQYF
TRBJ2-7	NA	NA	TRBV18	TGTGCCAGCTCACCAGGGAGAGCAAACGAGCAGTACTTC	CASSPGRANEQYF
TRBJ1-4	NA	NA	TRBV7-9	TGTGCCAGCACCCCCCGGAGGATGGAAAAACTGTTTTTT	CASTPRRMEKLFF
TRBJ2-5	NA	NA	TRBV19	TGTGCCAGTATATTAAGCGTTACTAGCACCCAAGAGACCCAGTACTTC	CASILSVTSTQETQYF
TRBJ1-2	NA	NA	TRBV11-2	TGTGCCAGCAGCTTAGATGAAACCGCCAGGTATGGCTACACCTTC	CASSLDETARYGYTF
TRBJ2-7	TRBD2	NA	TRBV28	TGTGCCAGCAGTCGCGGGGTAGCGGGAGCCTACGAGCAGTACTTC	CASSRGVAGAYEQYF
TRBJ1-2	NA	NA	TRBV18	TGTGCCAGCACAGCTGCGGACCCGGACAGCTCCCTATATGGCTACACCTTC	CASTAADPDSSLYGYTF
TRBJ2-7	NA	NA	TRBV6-5	TGTGCCAGCAGTTGGCAGGGGAGCTCCTACGAGCAGTACTTC	CASSWQGSSYEQYF
TRBJ2-1	NA	NA	TRBV21-1	TGTGCCAGCACCTCTAGCGGGGGAAGCAATGAGCAGTTCTTC	CASTSSGGSNEQFF
TRBJ1-5	NA	NA	TRBV2	TGTGCCAGCAGTGGGGAGCGTAATCAGCCCCAGCATTTT	CASSGERNQPQHF
TRBJ1-2	NA	NA	TRBV6-6	TGTGCCAGCAGTTACTCTCAGGACTACTATGGCTACACCTTC	CASSYSQDYYGYTF
TRBJ2-7	TRBD2	NA	TRBV5-8	TGTGCCAGCAGCTGGGCGGGAGGGCCTGGCTACGAGCAGTACTTC	CASSWAGGPGYEQYF
TRBJ2-1	NA	NA	TRBV10-3	TGTGCCATCAGTGAGTCACAGGTGTGGCAGTTCTTC	CAISESQVWQFF
TRBJ2-3	NA	NA	TRBV10-3	TGTGCCATCAGTGTACGAGAAGATACGCAGTATTTT	CAISVREDTQYF
TRBJ1-2	NA	NA	TRBV28	TGTGCCAGCAGTTTGATCCCGGCGGATGGCTACACCTTC	CASSLIPADGYTF
TRBJ1-2	TRBD1	NA	TRBV6-1	TGTGCCAGCAGTGAATTGGGGACAGGCTATGGCTACACCTTC	CASSELGTGYGYTF
TRBJ2-7	NA	NA	TRBV30	TGTGCCTGGAGTGTGGTCGGGAACTACGAGCAGTACTTC	CAWSVVGNYEQYF
TRBJ1-1	NA	NA	TRBV4-1	TGCGCCAGCAGCCAAGATAACGCCCGCGGAGGAGCTTTCTTT	CASSQDNARGGAFF
TRBJ2-7	NA	NA	TRBV11-3	TGTGCCAGCAGCGCGCGGGGTGATTCCTACGAGCAGTACTTC	CASSARGDSYEQYF
TRBJ1-4	TRBD1	NA	TRBV4-2	TGTGCCAGCAGCCAAGGGACAGGGGGGGAAAAACTGTTTTTT	CASSQGTGGEKLFF
TRBJ1-4	NA	NA	TRBV21-1	TGTGCCAGCAGGACAGGGGGCCATAATGAAAAACTGTTTTTT	CASRTGGHNEKLFF
TRBJ2-4	TRBD2	NA	TRBV5-1	TGCGCCAGCAGCAGCACTAGCGGAGCCAAAAACATTCAGTACTTC	CASSSTSGAKNIQYF
TRBJ2-5	TRBD1	NA	TRBV6-5	TGTGCCAGCAGTTACGGGTCAGGGGGCTATGAGACCCAGTACTTC	CASSYGSGGYETQYF
TRBJ2-5	NA	NA	TRBV5-1	TGCGCCAGCAGCTTATTTAACAGGGATGGGGAGACCCAGTACTTC	CASSLFNRDGETQYF
TRBJ1-2	TRBD1	NA	TRBV10-1	TGCGCCAGTGGACAGGGCAGGCATGGCTACACCTTC	CASGQGRHGYTF
TRBJ2-5	NA	once	TRBV6-1	TGTGCCAGCAGTGAATTAGGCGGGGCGGAGACCCAGTACTTC	CASSELGGAETQYF
TRBJ2-1	NA	NA	TRBV4-1	TGCGCCAGCAGCCAAGAGCAGGGTTACAATGAGCAGTTCTTC	CASSQEQGYNEQFF
TRBJ1-6	TRBD1	NA	TRBV5-8	TGTGCCAGCAGCTTGGATTATAAGGGGGCTTATTTTAATTCACCCCTCCACTTT	CASSLDYKGAYFNSPLHF
TRBJ1-1	NA	NA	TRBV28	TGTGCCAGCAGTTTAAAGTTTCCGAGAGGATGGAACACTGAAGCTTTCTTT	CASSLKFPRGWNTEAFF
TRBJ2-1	TRBD2	NA	TRBV7-9	TGTGCCAGCAGCTTAGGCCTAGCGGTCAATGAGCAGTTCTTC	CASSLGLAVNEQFF
TRBJ2-3	NA	NA	TRBV19	TGTGCCAGCGCCCAGGGGGTAGCGGAATTAGATACGCAGTATTTT	CASAQGVAELDTQYF
TRBJ2-3	TRBD2	NA	TRBV9	TGTGCCAGCAGCGTAGGGGGGACTAGCGGGGGGGGCACAGATACGCAGTATTTT	CASSVGGTSGGGTDTQYF
TRBJ2-5	NA	NA	TRBV5-4	TGTGCCAGCAGCTTGCCCAGGCAAGAGACCCAGTACTTC	CASSLPRQETQYF
TRBJ1-3	NA	once	TRBV6-6	TGTGCCAGCAGTGACCAGCGCTCTGGAAACACCATATATTTT	CASSDQRSGNTIYF
TRBJ2-1	NA	once	TRBV9	TGTGCCAGCAGCGTAGGGCAGGGCTCCTACAATGAGCAGTTCTTC	CASSVGQGSYNEQFF
TRBJ2-2	NA	NA	TRBV5-8	TGTGCCAGCAGTTACCCTGGGGCAGCCGGCACCGGGGAGCTGTTTTTT	CASSYPGAAGTGELFF